The 17 T cell receptor beta chains in this list originate from one sample, sequenced in a study of long-term antiretroviral therapy in people with HIV. Version v3.0 of the immunoSEQ assay ran at survey level. TCRdb's copy holds only in-frame clones and misses some; the assay was immunoSEQ multiplex PCR. Among 25,000 to 35,000 clones, just over 85% were seen once, and the ten largest hold around 4.9%. The source material was unsorted PBMCs, sampled 0.8 years after starting antiretroviral therapy. Receptors were obtained from a woman in her twenties or thirties with HIV.

V is TRBV6-1 and J is TRBJ2-5; the D is unclear. There are 11 residues in the CDR3. Germline CDR1 and CDR2: MNHNS and SASEGT. The V end lost 4 bases, the J end lost 5 bases, and 5 bases lay between the germline ends. The CDR3 DNA reads TGTGCCAGCAGTGTATGGGAGACCCAGTACTTC. Protein product: CASSVWETQYF.

CDR3 sequence (DNA): TGTGCCAGCAGCTTGGTCGAACAAGAGACCCAGTACTTC. Translation: CASSLVEQETQYF. This chain joins TRBV5-6 and TRBJ2-5, with no clear D. CDR3 size: 13 residues. V lost 0 bases to trimming and J lost 2 bases, with 5 bases between them. Germline loops: CDR1 SGHDT, CDR2 YYEEEE.

The V gene is TRBV2, the J gene TRBJ1-6; 7 bases match TRBD1. CDR1 is SNHLY, CDR2 FYNNEI, per germline. V lost 2 bases, J lost 9 bases, and 7 bases stayed unmatched. The CDR3 runs 15 residues. This CDR3 is CASSERTGEASPLHF. The CDR3 DNA follows: TGTGCCAGCAGTGAAAGAACAGGGGAGGCTTCACCCCTCCACTTT.

This clone came up a few times. The V and J genes are TRBV10-1 and TRBJ1-1; 10 bases are a match to TRBD1. With V trimmed by 5 bases and J by 5 bases, 2 bases remained unmatched. Germline lookup yields CDR1 WNHNN and CDR2 SYGVQD (reference sequence). This CDR3 comprises 13 residues. The chain's CDR3 is CASSRTGGTEAFF. The CDR3 DNA reads as TGCGCCAGCAGTCGGACAGGGGGGACTGAAGCTTTCTTT.

The chain links TRBV15 to TRBJ2-3, with D tentatively TRBD2 (6 bases). V was cut by 3 bases and J by 3 bases, with 10 bases left in between. The CDR3 loop spans 14 amino acids. From germline, CDR1 is LNHNV and CDR2 YYDKDF (reference sequence). The CDR3 protein is CATSRQTRTDTQYF. The CDR3 DNA reads as TGTGCCACCAGCAGGCAGACTAGGACAGATACGCAGTATTTT.

The rearrangement links TRBV6-1 to TRBJ1-5, with D unclear. CDR1 and CDR2 from the germline V gene are MNHNS and SASEGT. V lost 6 bases and J lost 0, with 12 bases in between. The length of the CDR3 is 15 residues. CDR3 region: CASRIQRYSNQPQHF. The CDR3, as DNA: TGTGCCAGCAGGATACAAAGGTATAGCAATCAGCCCCAGCATTTT.

The genes are TRBV21-1 and TRBJ1-2; the table's D call TRBD1 went unverified against the DNA. TRBV21-1 is a pseudogene. The CDR3 sequence is 16 residues long. CDR3 sequence: CASSKEGSQVIYGYTF. DNA of the CDR3: TGTGCCAGCAGCAAAGAAGGATCACAGGTGATCTATGGCTACACCTTC.

V is TRBV6-1 and J is TRBJ1-1; 8 positions match TRBD1. The CDR3 runs 15 residues. Germline values: CDR1 MNHNS, CDR2 SASEGT. The trim removed 3 bases at V and 1 base at J, leaving 4 bases unmatched. In nucleotides, the CDR3 is TGTGCCAGCAGTGACAGCGGACAGGGGAACACTGAAGCTTTCTTT. Protein sequence: CASSDSGQGNTEAFF.

The rearrangement links TRBV5-6 to TRBJ2-3, with a tentative D call TRBD2 (7 bases). This CDR3 is 17 amino acids long. Germline V gives CDR1 SGHDT, CDR2 YYEEEE. Trimming took off 2 bases at V and 2 bases at J, with 18 bases between the two ends. The DNA for the CDR3 is TGTGCCAGCAGCTTTTTGGTTTCTGGGGGGGCCACAGATACGCAGTATTTT. Protein: CASSFLVSGGATDTQYF.

V and J are TRBV5-6 and TRBJ1-1; tentative D call: TRBD1 (5 bases). CDR1 SGHDT and CDR2 YYEEEE come from the germline V gene. This CDR3 has 15 amino acids. V was cut by 1 base and J by 1 base, with 11 bases left in between. The CDR3 sequence is CASSLSGGGNTEAFF. The CDR3 DNA is TGTGCCAGCAGCTTGAGCGGTGGGGGGAACACTGAAGCTTTCTTT.

CDR3 DNA: TGTGCCAGCAGCGGTGGAGGGGGGAACTACGAGCAGTACTTC. This gives the protein CASSGGGGNYEQYF. This rearrangement joins TRBV9 to TRBJ2-7; the D gene could be TRBD1 or TRBD2 (6 bases each). The CDR3 sequence is 14 residues long. Per germline, CDR1 SGDLS and CDR2 YYNGEE. With 3 bases removed from V and 3 bases from J, the gap between germline ends came to 13 bases.

This chain joins TRBV11-2 and TRBJ1-1; TRBD1 matches 7 bases. Trimming removed 1 base from V and 5 bases from J; junction bases left unmatched: 4. From germline, CDR1 is SGHAT and CDR2 FQNNGV. This CDR3 is built from 14 residues. The CDR3 region has the DNA TGTGCCAGCAGCTTAGTTACAGGGGTGACTGAAGCTTTCTTT. Translating gives CASSLVTGVTEAFF.

V and J are TRBV11-2 and TRBJ2-4, with a tentative D call TRBD1 (6 bases). The germline V and J ends were trimmed by 5 bases and 0 bases, with 17 bases remaining between them. Looked up from germline, CDR1 is SGHAT and CDR2 is FQNNGV. The CDR3 has 17 amino acids. The CDR3 DNA reads TGTGCCAGCAGCAAACTACAGGGCACGCTAGCCAAAAACATTCAGTACTTC. It translates to CASSKLQGTLAKNIQYF. Full variable domain (missing parts from reference TRBV11-2 and TRBJ2-4): EAGVAQSPRYKIIEKRQSVAFWCNPISGHATLYWYQQILGQGPKLLIQFQNNGVVDDSQLPKDRFSAERLKGVDSTLKIQPAKLEDSAVYLCASSKLQGTLAKNIQYFGAGTRLSVL.

This clone showed up just a few times. The chain carries TRBV27 and TRBJ2-7; D remains unclear. The germline CDR1 and CDR2 sequences are MNHEY and SMNVEV (reference sequence). The ends were cut back, 6 bases at V and 0 bases at J, with 12 bases in the middle. The length of the CDR3 is 14 residues. This chain's CDR3 is CASSLTHISYEQYF. The DNA for the CDR3 is TGTGCCAGCAGCTTGACACATATCTCCTACGAGCAGTACTTC.

The chain combines TRBV27 with TRBJ2-7, with D uncertain. The CDR3 length is 11 residues. CDR1 and CDR2 from the germline V gene are MNHEY and SMNVEV (reference sequence). Trimming cost V 3 bases and J 2 bases, with 2 bases left between them. The CDR3 here is CASSFPYEQYF. The CDR3 nucleotides read TGTGCCAGCAGTTTCCCCTACGAGCAGTACTTC.

The chain joins TRBV4-2 to TRBJ2-6; D not resolved. Germline CDR1 and CDR2: LGHNA and YNFKEQ. The CDR3 length is 15 residues. The V and J ends lost 1 base and 9 bases respectively, with 13 bases between them. The CDR3, as DNA: TGTGCCAGCAGCCAAGGGATAAGGTCAGGCAACGTCCTGACTTTC. It specifies CASSQGIRSGNVLTF.

This chain joins TRBV5-6 and TRBJ2-3; TRBD1 agrees at 7 bases. Looked up from germline, CDR1 is SGHDT and CDR2 is YYEEEE. This CDR3 is 16 amino acids long. V shed 4 bases and J 4 bases; nucleotides not matched to a gene: 12. CDR3 DNA sequence: TGTGCCAGCAGCGCTCTCATGGCAGGGGGTTCAGATACGCAGTATTTT. It translates to CASSALMAGGSDTQYF.